This T cell receptor (beta chain) was identified during a study of blood T cell repertoires in COVID-19. On the study more broadly: Collection of acute and convalescent COVID-19 samples took place in the United States, Italy and Spain. Sources were T cells, B-cell-depleted T cells, or PBMCs; the material itself was cDNA or gDNA.

Per the authors' pipeline: From reference gene primer amplification, estimates of nucleated cell counts were derived. TCRdb's table, derived via immunoSEQ multiplex PCR, lists solely in-frame clones and lacks some. V and J calls and clone size come straight from that table; D and trimming were deduced from the DNA. The sample contains under 200,000 clones, roughly 85% of which appear only once. The germline CDR1 and CDR2 sequences are SNHLY and FYNNEI. The CDR3 loop spans 13 amino acids. Trimming cost V 5 bases and J 11 bases, with 18 bases left between them. Recruited during active infection, patients (from Seattle) were subsequently followed longitudinally. This clone is a singleton in its sample.

The V and J genes are TRBV2 and TRBJ1-1, with D unclear. This clonotype was sampled from a woman in her forties or fifties with COVID-19, enrolled during active disease. The sequenced material came from peripheral blood. The CDR3 reads CASSFENGYEAFF. CDR3 in DNA: TGTGCCAGCAGTTTCGAGAACGGGTATGAGGCTTTCTTT.